This TCR beta chain was found in a study of T cells after yellow fever vaccination. This clonotype showed up many times. This CDR3 spans 15 amino acids. CDR1 and CDR2 from the germline V gene are DFQATT and SNEGSKA (reference sequence). The junction had 6 bases not matched to a gene; V was cut back by 0 bases and J by 3 bases. One entry per CDR3 protein results from TCRdb running MiXCR on the 5' RACE reads. The table includes a few hundred thousand distinct CDR3 sequences, approximately 13% detected once. The chain joins TRBV20-1 to TRBJ2-3; 7 nucleotides line up with TRBD2. The sample in question was CD4+ T cells sorted from PBMCs, obtained 45 days after the yellow fever booster vaccination. This TCR came from a young man who received the YFV17D yellow fever vaccine. This chain's CDR3 is CSAREGGRVTDTQYF. CDR3 in DNA: TGCAGTGCTAGAGAGGGCGGGAGAGTGACAGATACGCAGTATTTT.